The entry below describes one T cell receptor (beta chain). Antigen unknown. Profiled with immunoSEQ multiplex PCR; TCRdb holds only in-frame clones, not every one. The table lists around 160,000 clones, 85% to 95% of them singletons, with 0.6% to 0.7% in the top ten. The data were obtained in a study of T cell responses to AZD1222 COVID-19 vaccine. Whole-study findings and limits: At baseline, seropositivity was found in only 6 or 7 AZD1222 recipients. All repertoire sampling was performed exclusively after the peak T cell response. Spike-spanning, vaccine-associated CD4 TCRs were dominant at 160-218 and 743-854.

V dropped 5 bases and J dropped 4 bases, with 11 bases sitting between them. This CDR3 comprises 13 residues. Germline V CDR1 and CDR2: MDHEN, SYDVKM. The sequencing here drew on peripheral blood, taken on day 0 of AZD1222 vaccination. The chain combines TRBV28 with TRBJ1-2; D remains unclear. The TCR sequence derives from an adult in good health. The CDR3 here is CASSPQELYGYTF. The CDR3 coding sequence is TGTGCCAGCAGTCCTCAGGAACTCTATGGCTACACCTTC.